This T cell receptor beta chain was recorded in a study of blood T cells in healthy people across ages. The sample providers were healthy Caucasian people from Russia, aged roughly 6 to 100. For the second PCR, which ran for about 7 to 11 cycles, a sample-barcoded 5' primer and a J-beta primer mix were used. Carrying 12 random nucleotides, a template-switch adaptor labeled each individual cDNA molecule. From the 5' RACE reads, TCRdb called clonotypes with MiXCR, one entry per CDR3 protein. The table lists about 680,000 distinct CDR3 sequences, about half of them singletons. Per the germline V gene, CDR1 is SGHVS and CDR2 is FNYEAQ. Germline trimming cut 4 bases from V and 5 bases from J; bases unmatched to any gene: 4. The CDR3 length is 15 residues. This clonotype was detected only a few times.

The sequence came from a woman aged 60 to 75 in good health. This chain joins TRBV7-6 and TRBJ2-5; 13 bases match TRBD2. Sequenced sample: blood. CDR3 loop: CASSWGTSGKETQYF. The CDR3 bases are TGTGCCAGCAGCTGGGGGACTAGCGGGAAGGAGACCCAGTACTTC.